The 17 T cell receptor beta chains below all came from one sample that was sequenced in a study of blood T cell repertoires in COVID-19 (dated by TCRdb to between 2020 and 2021). The library was produced with the immunoSEQ multiplex PCR assay. TCRdb's version of the immuneACCESS table is confined to in-frame rearrangements and falls short of the full clone set. An unresolved V gene accounts for under half of the shortfall where checked; the remainder is of unknown origin. The sample table holds about 11,000 clones, of which approximately 87% were seen once. Clones ranked in the top ten supply about 13% of the sample. Sequenced input: peripheral blood. The source is a human donor in a cohort sampled during active COVID-19.

In this sample, this clone is medium-sized (0.01 to 0.1%). DNA for the CDR3: TGTGCCAGCAGTTCCCGACAGGGGAAAGAAGAGACCCAGTACTTC. Amino acids: CASSSRQGKEETQYF. V and J are TRBV27 and TRBJ2-5; 8 nucleotides line up with TRBD1. With V trimmed by 4 bases and J by 3 bases, 7 bases remained unmatched. The CDR3 length is 15 residues. The germline V gene has CDR1 MNHEY and CDR2 SMNVEV (reference sequence).

In the case of this clone: One end of the junction varies from germline; a read error may be responsible. The same CDR3 is also encoded by other DNA sequences in this sample. The V call is TRBV19, the J call TRBJ1-1; 9 bases are shared with TRBD1. The CDR3 contains 15 residues. In germline, CDR1 is LNHDA, CDR2 SQIVND (reference sequence). Here the CDR3 reads CASIDRGLKDTEAFF. DNA of the CDR3: TGTGCCAGTATCGACAGGGGGTTGAAGGACACTGAGGCTTTCTTT. Variable domain in full (rest from reference TRBV19 and TRBJ1-1): DGGITQSPKYLFRKEGQNVTLSCEQNLNHDAMYWYRQDPGQGLRLIYYSQIVNDFQKGDIAEGYSVSREKKESFPLTVTSAQKNPTAFYLCASIDRGLKDTEAFFGQGTRLTVV.

The V gene is TRBV4-2, the J gene TRBJ2-2; 10 positions agree with TRBD2. The V segment lost 4 bases and the J segment 4 bases; nucleotides outside the gene matches: 12. CDR3 size: 18 residues. Germline CDR1 is LGHNA and CDR2 is YNFKEQ. DNA of the CDR3: TGTGCCAGCAGCCGCGCGAGTTTGTCTAGCGGGAGCACCGGGGAGCTGTTTTTT. It specifies CASSRASLSSGSTGELFF.

This chain connects TRBV5-6 to TRBJ1-1, with no clear D. Germline V CDR1 and CDR2: SGHDT, YYEEEE. V gave up 2 bases and J gave up 0 bases, with 8 bases separating them. The CDR3 sequence is 14 residues long. The CDR3 DNA follows: TGTGCCAGCAGCTTTTACAGAATGAACACTGAAGCTTTCTTT. The encoded protein is CASSFYRMNTEAFF.

This clone turned up a few times. This chain joins TRBV7-2 and TRBJ2-1, with TRBD2 identical over 14 bases. CDR3 size: 18 residues. Germline CDR1 and CDR2: SGHTA and FQGNSA. J was trimmed by 2 bases and V by 3 bases; bases with no gene match: 6. CDR3 coding DNA: TGTGCCAGCAGCTTCCCCCGACTAGCGGGAGGGCCCTACAATGAGCAGTTCTTC. Translation: CASSFPRLAGGPYNEQFF. Together with reference TRBV7-2 and TRBJ2-1, the CDR3 gives the full variable domain: GAGVSQSPSNKVTEKGKDVELRCDPISGHTALYWYRQSLGQGLEFLIYFQGNSAPDKSGLPSDRFSAERTGGSVSTLTIQRTQQEDSAVYLCASSFPRLAGGPYNEQFFGPGTRLTVL.

The chain uses TRBV2 and TRBJ2-7, with 7 bases identical to TRBD1. Germline CDR1 is SNHLY and CDR2 is FYNNEI. The CDR3 has 14 residues. Trimming removed 2 bases from V and 1 base from J; junction bases left unmatched: 2. The chain's CDR3 is CASSEQGESYEQYF. DNA for the CDR3: TGTGCCAGCAGTGAACAGGGGGAATCCTACGAGCAGTACTTC. The full variable domain, in which reference TRBV2 and TRBJ2-7 provide the parts outside the CDR3, is EPEVTQTPSHQVTQMGQEVILRCVPISNHLYFYWYRQILGQKVEFLVSFYNNEISEKSEIFDDQFSVERPDGSNFTLKIRSTKLEDSAMYFCASSEQGESYEQYFGPGTRLTVT.

This clone was seen only a few times. This chain joins TRBV7-9 and TRBJ2-2, with TRBD2 identical over 7 bases. Trimming at V came to 3 bases and at J to 7 bases, leaving 17 bases not matched to a gene. The germline gives CDR1 SEHNR, CDR2 FQNEAQ (reference sequence). The CDR3 runs 18 residues. DNA for the CDR3: TGTGCCAGCAGCTTGACACCCTGGGTAACTAGCGAGGTCGGGGAGCTGTTTTTT. The encoded protein is CASSLTPWVTSEVGELFF.

This chain uses TRBV15 with TRBJ2-1; 15 bases are a match to TRBD2. Germline assignment: CDR1 LNHNV and CDR2 YYDKDF (reference sequence). Trimming at V came to 3 bases and at J to 5 bases, leaving 5 bases not matched to a gene. CDR3 size: 17 residues. CDR3 region: CATSSQRTSGGDNEQFF. The CDR3 nucleotides read TGTGCCACCAGCAGTCAGAGGACTAGCGGGGGGGACAATGAGCAGTTCTTC.

The chain joins TRBV2 to TRBJ1-1, with 7 positions matching TRBD1. In germline, CDR1 is SNHLY, CDR2 FYNNEI. J was trimmed by 11 bases and V by 0 bases; bases with no gene match: 9. The CDR3 contains 14 residues. In DNA, the CDR3 is TGTGCCAGCAGTGAAGCGCAGGGGGGACTTGGGGCTTTCTTT. It translates to CASSEAQGGLGAFF.

This clone has just one count. This chain links TRBV28 with TRBJ1-1; 7 bases align to TRBD1. The CDR3 totals 14 residues. The V gene's germline CDR1 is MDHEN and CDR2 SYDVKM. The trim removed 4 bases at V and 8 bases at J, leaving 10 bases unmatched. CDR3 nucleotides: TGTGCCAGCAGTTCAAATCACCGGGACAGCGAAGCTTTCTTT. The encoded protein is CASSSNHRDSEAFF.

The chain links TRBV5-1 to TRBJ1-1, with D possibly being TRBD1 (6 bases). V was trimmed by 1 base and J by 6 bases, leaving 16 bases between them. Germline-derived CDR1 and CDR2 are SGHRS and YFSETQ. The CDR3 is 15 amino acids. CDR3 loop: CASSLRQDLAAEAFF. CDR3 DNA sequence: TGCGCCAGCAGCTTGAGACAGGACTTGGCGGCTGAAGCTTTCTTT. The entire variable domain, with the rest obtained from reference TRBV5-1 and TRBJ1-1, is as follows: KAGVTQTPRYLIKTRGQQVTLSCSPISGHRSVSWYQQTPGQGLQFLFEYFSETQRNKGNFPGRFSGRQFSNSRSEMNVSTLELGDSALYLCASSLRQDLAAEAFFGQGTRLTVV.

This chain connects TRBV7-2 to TRBJ1-5, with D perhaps TRBD1 (5 bases). The CDR3 totals 16 residues. The V and J ends lost 2 bases and 4 bases respectively, with 15 bases between them. Germline V gives CDR1 SGHTA, CDR2 FQGNSA. For the CDR3, the DNA is TGTGCCAGCAGCTTACTCCCGCTAGGGGTTAATCAGCCCCAGCATTTT. Translation gives CASSLLPLGVNQPQHF.

The chain is built from TRBV5-5 and TRBJ2-7; D possibly corresponds to TRBD1 (5 bases). The CDR3 runs 12 residues. The V and J ends lost 1 base and 4 bases respectively, with 6 bases between them. Germline-derived CDR1 and CDR2 are SGHKS and YYEKEE (reference sequence). In nucleotides, the CDR3 is TGTGCCAGCAGCTTGCAGGGTTACGAGCAGTACTTC. Its translation is CASSLQGYEQYF. The whole variable domain, filled in from reference TRBV5-5 and TRBJ2-7, reads DAGVTQSPTHLIKTRGQQVTLRCSPISGHKSVSWYQQVLGQGPQFIFQYYEKEERGRGNFPDRFSARQFPNYSSELNVNALLLGDSALYLCASSLQGYEQYFGPGTRLTVT.

The rearrangement joins TRBV5-4 to TRBJ2-1; TRBD2 matches at 7 bases. After removal of 2 bases from V and 5 bases from J, the junction contained 4 bases not matched to a gene. Per germline, CDR1 SGHNT and CDR2 YYREEE (reference sequence). The CDR3 has 14 residues. CDR3 bases: TGTGCCAGCAGCTTAAGCGGGACGGACAATGAGCAGTTCTTC. It is translated as CASSLSGTDNEQFF.

This chain uses TRBV5-6 with TRBJ1-2; D call uncertain. Germline values: CDR1 SGHDT, CDR2 YYEEEE. V lost 1 base and J lost 7, with 11 bases in between. The CDR3 is made up of 13 amino acids. CDR3 bases: TGTGCCAGCAGCTTGCCTTTTTCGTCTGGCTACACCTTC. It specifies CASSLPFSSGYTF. Based on the CDR3 plus reference TRBV5-6 and TRBJ1-2, the full variable domain is DAGVTQSPTHLIKTRGQQVTLRCSPKSGHDTVSWYQQALGQGPQFIFQYYEEEERQRGNFPDRFSGHQFPNYSSELNVNALLLGDSALYLCASSLPFSSGYTFGSGTRLTVV.

This clone was seen only once. This chain uses TRBV28 with TRBJ1-6; the D gene is possibly TRBD1 (6 bases). The CDR3 is 14 residues long. Between the trimmed V and J ends, which lost 5 bases and 10 bases, there was a span of 15 bases. Germline V gene lookup returns CDR1 MDHEN and CDR2 SYDVKM. CDR3 DNA: TGTGCCAGCAGTCCCCGGCAGGGGAACTCACCCCTCCACTTT. It yields the protein CASSPRQGNSPLHF.

The chain has TRBV7-2 and TRBJ2-7, with 8 bases that match TRBD1. J gave up 3 bases and V 5 bases, and 9 bases lay outside the gene matches. The CDR3 has 15 residues. Germline CDR1 SGHTA, CDR2 FQGNSA. The CDR3 DNA follows: TGTGCCAGCAGCGAGGACAGGGCAAGATTCTACGAGCAGTACTTC. This gives the protein CASSEDRARFYEQYF.